This T cell receptor beta chain was recovered during a study of shared clonotypes between healthy human individuals. V lost 5 bases and J lost 5, with 18 bases in between. This CDR3 spans 15 amino acids. Per germline, CDR1 SEHNR and CDR2 FQNEAQ (reference sequence). TCRdb's copy holds only in-frame clones and misses some; the assay was immunoSEQ multiplex PCR. This sample has some 600,000 clones, with 90% to 97% found just once. The naive CD8 fraction comprised CD45RO-negative cells positively selected for CCR7 and excluded terminally differentiated effector memory CD45RA+ cells. The TCR originated in a young woman in good health. Sequenced sample: naive CD8+ T cells sorted from blood. The chain employs TRBV7-9 and TRBJ1-1, with TRBD1 as a possible D gene (5 bases). The chain's CDR3 is CASSPTARARTEAFF. In DNA form, the CDR3 reads TGTGCCAGCAGCCCGACGGCCAGGGCTCGGACTGAAGCTTTCTTT.